Listed here are 21 T cell receptor beta chains from one sample, sequenced in a study of blood T cell repertoires in COVID-19. Clones were sequenced by immunoSEQ multiplex PCR, and TCRdb holds only the in-frame ones, with some missing. The sample shows approximately 24,000 clones, 80% to 90% of them seen only once. The source material was peripheral blood. Source of these receptors: a man in his 70s with acute or convalescent COVID-19.

The J gene is TRBJ1-2, the V gene TRBV19; 7 nucleotides align to TRBD1. The CDR3 has 14 amino acids. The V gene's germline CDR1 is LNHDA and CDR2 SQIVND (reference sequence). Unmatched junction bases numbered 3, after V lost 4 bases and J lost 1 base. The CDR3 nucleotides read TGTGCCAGTAGTAGGGACAGCTTTAACTATGGCTACACCTTC. The encoded protein is CASSRDSFNYGYTF.

The rearrangement uses TRBV3-1 (or the pseudogene TRBV3-2) and TRBJ2-3, with TRBD2 identical over 8 bases. V dropped 1 base and J dropped 3; count of bases not matched to a gene: 9. Germline V lookup: CDR1 LGHDT, CDR2 YNNKEL (reference sequence). The CDR3 has 17 residues. The DNA for the CDR3 is TGTGCCAGCAGCCAAGGTCATACTAGCGGAGATACAGATACGCAGTATTTT. Its protein is CASSQGHTSGDTDTQYF.

This clone was observed a single time. The genes are TRBV5-4 and TRBJ2-7; possibly TRBD2 for D (5 bases). V was cut by 1 base and J by 1 base, with 12 bases left in between. Germline values: CDR1 SGHNT, CDR2 YYREEE (reference sequence). This CDR3 comprises 15 residues. CDR3 loop: CASSLMLGGSYEQYF. CDR3 bases: TGTGCCAGCAGCTTGATGCTAGGAGGTTCCTACGAGCAGTACTTC. Looking up the rest from reference TRBV5-4 and TRBJ2-7 gives the full variable domain: ETGVTQSPTHLIKTRGQQVTLRCSSQSGHNTVSWYQQALGQGPQFIFQYYREEENGRGNFPPRFSGLQFPNYSSELNVNALELDDSALYLCASSLMLGGSYEQYFGPGTRLTVT.

The chain has TRBV5-1 and TRBJ2-3; TRBD2 agrees at 10 bases. Unmatched junction bases numbered 5, after V lost 4 bases and J lost 6 bases. Germline V CDR1 and CDR2: SGHRS, YFSETQ. This CDR3 is 14 amino acids long. The CDR3 DNA sequence: TGCGCCAGCAGCCCGGGACTAGCGATGGATACGCAGTATTTT. Amino acid sequence: CASSPGLAMDTQYF.

V and J are TRBV19 and TRBJ2-1; the D gene is possibly TRBD1 (5 bases). V was cut by 3 bases and J by 9 bases, with 15 bases left in between. Germline V gene lookup returns CDR1 LNHDA and CDR2 SQIVND (reference sequence). This CDR3 is built from 14 residues. CDR3 sequence: CASSIGDSLPEQFF. The CDR3 nucleotides are TGTGCCAGTAGTATCGGAGACAGCCTTCCTGAGCAGTTCTTC.

The J gene is TRBJ2-3, the V gene TRBV5-4; D unclear. This CDR3 is built from 13 residues. V was shortened by 0 bases and J by 5 bases, with 7 bases between the two germline ends. Germline V lookup: CDR1 SGHNT, CDR2 YYREEE (reference sequence). The CDR3 sequence: CASSLDRGDTQYF. The CDR3 DNA follows: TGTGCCAGCAGCTTGGACCGCGGAGATACGCAGTATTTT. Combining the CDR3 with reference TRBV5-4 and TRBJ2-3 gives the whole variable domain ETGVTQSPTHLIKTRGQQVTLRCSSQSGHNTVSWYQQALGQGPQFIFQYYREEENGRGNFPPRFSGLQFPNYSSELNVNALELDDSALYLCASSLDRGDTQYFGPGTRLTVL.

CDR3 amino acids: CASSQTSGPIYEQYF. CDR3 nucleotides: TGTGCCAGCAGCCAAACTAGCGGCCCTATTTACGAGCAGTACTTC. This chain links TRBV14 with TRBJ2-7; TRBD2 matches at 8 bases. V gave up 2 bases and J gave up 4 bases; unmatched junction bases: 7. CDR1 is SGHDN, CDR2 FVKESK, per germline. CDR3 length equals 15 residues.

J is TRBJ1-2 and V is TRBV20-1, with 7 bases aligning to TRBD1. Trimming at V came to 6 bases and at J to 8 bases, leaving 6 bases not matched to a gene. Germline values: CDR1 DFQATT, CDR2 SNEGSKA (reference sequence). This CDR3 contains 11 residues. CDR3 nucleotide sequence: TGCAGTGCCCCTCAGGGGGAGGGCTACACCTTC. This codes for CSAPQGEGYTF.

The J gene is TRBJ2-7, the V gene TRBV9; D is perhaps TRBD1 (6 bases). Trimming pared 1 base from V and 6 bases from J, leaving 14 bases between. The CDR3 totals 14 residues. Germline CDR1 SGDLS, CDR2 YYNGEE. CDR3 sequence (DNA): TGTGCCAGCAGCGTAAACCCCCAGGGGTCCGAGCAGTACTTC. Translated, it gives CASSVNPQGSEQYF.

This sequence joins TRBV9 and TRBJ2-1; 8 positions agree with TRBD1. Germline assignment: CDR1 SGDLS and CDR2 YYNGEE. This CDR3 comprises 16 residues. J gave up 0 bases and V 2 bases, and 4 bases lay outside the gene matches. CDR3 sequence reads: CASSVVGTGSYNEQFF. CDR3 bases: TGTGCCAGCAGCGTGGTAGGGACAGGCTCCTACAATGAGCAGTTCTTC. Drawing the rest from reference TRBV9 and TRBJ2-1, the complete variable domain is DSGVTQTPKHLITATGQRVTLRCSPRSGDLSVYWYQQSLDQGLQFLIQYYNGEERAKGNILERFSAQQFPDLHSELNLSSLELGDSALYFCASSVVGTGSYNEQFFGPGTRLTVL.

The V and J genes are TRBV9 and TRBJ1-2; 7 nucleotides agree with TRBD1. Germline values: CDR1 SGDLS, CDR2 YYNGEE. The CDR3 covers 15 residues. The V gene end was trimmed by 5 bases and the J gene end by 4 bases; junction bases not matched to a gene: 11. CDR3 DNA: TGTGCCAGCAGTCGTCGACAGGGCACCACCTATGGCTACACCTTC. This sequence encodes CASSRRQGTTYGYTF.

This chain links TRBV21-1 with TRBJ2-3; the DNA was not used to check the table's D call, TRBD2. TRBV21-1 is termed a pseudogene. The CDR3 consists of 18 residues. CDR3 protein: CASSKTHGLAGRTDTQYF. The CDR3 nucleotides read TGTGCCAGCAGCAAAACCCACGGACTAGCGGGCCGCACAGATACGCAGTATTTT.

The rearrangement links TRBV10-3 to TRBJ2-3, with 9 nucleotides matching TRBD2. Germline CDR1 and CDR2: ENHRY and SYGVKD. This CDR3 contains 15 residues. The J segment lost 2 bases and the V segment lost 2 bases, leaving 2 bases of the junction unmatched. The CDR3 DNA reads TGTGCCATCAGTGAGGCTAGCGGGACCACAGATACGCAGTATTTT. The encoded protein is CAISEASGTTDTQYF.

The CDR3 region is CASSQDLAHRRLFF. The CDR3 DNA reads as TGTGCCAGCAGCCAAGATCTCGCTCACCGCAGGCTGTTTTTT. The chain links TRBV3-1 (or the pseudogene TRBV3-2) to TRBJ2-2; D not resolved. Germline lookup yields CDR1 LGHDT and CDR2 YNNKEL (reference sequence). The CDR3 contains 14 residues. Deletions cut 0 bases from V and 13 bases from J, with 15 bases between.

This chain joins TRBV29-1 and TRBJ1-1, with a weak D call TRBD1 (5 bases). Germline loops: CDR1 SQVTM, CDR2 ANQGSEA. V was clipped by 8 bases and J by 0 bases, with 13 bases between them. This CDR3 region has 13 residues. CDR3 sequence: CSQGLRMNTEAFF. The CDR3 nucleotides read TGCAGCCAGGGACTGAGAATGAACACTGAAGCTTTCTTT. Full variable domain (rest looked up from reference TRBV29-1 and TRBJ1-1): SAVISQKPSRDICQRGTSLTIQCQVDSQVTMMFWYRQQPGQSLTLIATANQGSEATYESGFVIDKFPISRPNLTFSTLTVSNMSPEDSSIYLCSQGLRMNTEAFFGQGTRLTVV.

V gene TRBV29-1 combines with J gene TRBJ1-4, with 12 bases lining up with TRBD1. The CDR3 has 14 residues. Germline trimming cut 3 bases from V and 12 bases from J; bases unmatched to any gene: 8. Germline V gene data show CDR1 as SQVTM and CDR2 as ANQGSEA. CDR3 region: CSVDPGQGARELFF. The CDR3, as DNA: TGCAGCGTTGACCCGGGACAGGGGGCGCGGGAACTGTTTTTT.

V gene TRBV5-1 combines with J gene TRBJ2-7; TRBD2 agrees at 13 bases. The germline V gene has CDR1 SGHRS and CDR2 YFSETQ. Trimming at V came to 5 bases and at J to 5 bases, leaving 10 bases not matched to a gene. The CDR3 covers 16 residues. CDR3 region: CASRRELAGGPNEQYF. The CDR3 DNA reads as TGCGCCAGCAGACGGGAACTAGCGGGAGGGCCCAACGAGCAGTACTTC.

V gene TRBV7-9 combines with J gene TRBJ2-1, with 9 bases aligning to TRBD1. Trimming removed 5 bases from V and 4 bases from J; junction bases left unmatched: 9. The CDR3 has 16 amino acids. Germline CDR1 and CDR2: SEHNR and FQNEAQ (reference sequence). Here the CDR3 reads CASSPLDRGVYNEQFF. In nucleotides, the CDR3 is TGTGCCAGCAGCCCATTGGACAGGGGAGTATACAATGAGCAGTTCTTC.

This chain connects TRBV27 to TRBJ1-2; 10 bases are shared with TRBD1. CDR3 length: 13 residues. V trimming: 5 bases; J trimming: 8 bases; junction bases outside the gene matches: 5. Germline V lookup: CDR1 MNHEY, CDR2 SMNVEV (reference sequence). CDR3 sequence reads: CASSRGQGTGYTF. The CDR3 DNA reads TGTGCCAGCAGTAGGGGACAGGGGACGGGCTACACCTTC.

V gene TRBV19 combines with J gene TRBJ1-6, with D tentatively TRBD1 (6 bases). V gave up 7 bases and J gave up 3 bases, with 13 bases separating them. The CDR3 consists of 15 residues. Germline V gives CDR1 LNHDA, CDR2 SQIVND (reference sequence). The CDR3 reads CASKGENGYNSPLHF. The CDR3 DNA follows: TGTGCCAGTAAGGGGGAGAATGGCTATAATTCACCCCTCCACTTT. The full variable domain, its missing parts supplied by reference TRBV19 and TRBJ1-6, is DGGITQSPKYLFRKEGQNVTLSCEQNLNHDAMYWYRQDPGQGLRLIYYSQIVNDFQKGDIAEGYSVSREKKESFPLTVTSAQKNPTAFYLCASKGENGYNSPLHFGNGTRLTVT.

The V gene is TRBV6-2 or TRBV6-3, the J gene TRBJ2-1; 9 bases match TRBD2. The CDR3 covers 13 residues. J gave up 9 bases and V 5 bases, and 5 bases lay outside the gene matches. Germline CDR1 reads MNHEY; CDR2 reads SVGEGT. The CDR3 DNA reads TGTGCCAGCAGTAGCGTGGGACTAGCTGAGCAGTTCTTC. Encoded protein: CASSSVGLAEQFF.